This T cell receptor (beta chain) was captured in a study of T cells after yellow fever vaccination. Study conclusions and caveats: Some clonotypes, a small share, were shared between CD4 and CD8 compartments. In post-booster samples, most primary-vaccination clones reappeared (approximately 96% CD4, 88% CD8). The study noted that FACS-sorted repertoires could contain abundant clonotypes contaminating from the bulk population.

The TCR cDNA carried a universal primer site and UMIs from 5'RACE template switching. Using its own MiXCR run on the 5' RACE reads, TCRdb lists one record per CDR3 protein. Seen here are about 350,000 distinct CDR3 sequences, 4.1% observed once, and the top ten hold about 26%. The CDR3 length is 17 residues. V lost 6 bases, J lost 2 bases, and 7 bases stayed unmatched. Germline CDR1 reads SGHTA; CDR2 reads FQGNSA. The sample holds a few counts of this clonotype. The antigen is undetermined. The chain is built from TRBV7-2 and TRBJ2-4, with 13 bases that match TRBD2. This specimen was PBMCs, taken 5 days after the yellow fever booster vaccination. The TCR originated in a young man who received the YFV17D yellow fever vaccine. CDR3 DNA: TGTGCCAGCAGAACCGGACTAGCGGGGGTGTCCAAAAACATTCAGTACTTC. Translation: CASRTGLAGVSKNIQYF.